This paragraph reports one T cell receptor (beta chain). Its antigen is unknown. No much larger clone is present one base from it, and per-base qualities are unavailable. The library was made by PCR. Instrument on record: Illumina HiSeq 2500. To normalize quantification of the TCRbeta repertoire, the TCR libraries were built with molecular barcoding that relied on unique molecular identifiers. The public reads were quality trimmed at Q25 with fastp and then assembled into clones with MiXCR by TCRdb, keeping productive beta chains. Rows matching on CDR3 protein sequence are summarized as one entry with the most common DNA and genes. This sample has about 600,000 distinct CDR3 sequences in its table, and roughly a tenth of those were observed once. 3.5% to 5% of the sample is taken by the ten largest. This sample was taken from a study of T-cell reconstitution after alpha-beta-depleted transplantation in children (dated by TCRdb to 2016 to 2017). For context, the study as a whole: The study quantitatively tracked T-cell immune reconstitution after TCRalphabeta/CD19-depleted allogeneic hematopoietic cell transplantation in children using TCR repertoire profiling.

The germline V gene gives CDR1 as SGHAT and CDR2 as FQNNGV. From the cysteine up to the phenylalanine, the CDR3 has a length of 15 residues. CDR3 DNA only is kept here, 45 bases in frame from base 1. The junction shows trimming of 4 bases on V and 8 bases on J, plus 17 bases between the germline ends. The TCR comes from a human donor who donated a stem cell graft to a child with acute myeloid leukemia. The sequence is built from TRBV11-2 and TRBJ1-4, with the D gene not confidently named. Sequencing used PBMCs from the stem cell graft donor, obtained from the stem cell graft. CDR3 protein: CASSSPFGRREKLFF. The DNA sequence is as follows: TGTGCCAGCAGCTCCCCATTCGGGAGGAGGGAAAAACTGTTTTTT. The variable domain in full, with residues beyond the CDR3 obtained from the reference TRBV11-2 and TRBJ1-4 genes, is EAGVAQSPRYKIIEKRQSVAFWCNPISGHATLYWYQQILGQGPKLLIQFQNNGVVDDSQLPKDRFSAERLKGVDSTLKIQPAKLEDSAVYLCASSSPFGRREKLFFGSGTQLSVL.